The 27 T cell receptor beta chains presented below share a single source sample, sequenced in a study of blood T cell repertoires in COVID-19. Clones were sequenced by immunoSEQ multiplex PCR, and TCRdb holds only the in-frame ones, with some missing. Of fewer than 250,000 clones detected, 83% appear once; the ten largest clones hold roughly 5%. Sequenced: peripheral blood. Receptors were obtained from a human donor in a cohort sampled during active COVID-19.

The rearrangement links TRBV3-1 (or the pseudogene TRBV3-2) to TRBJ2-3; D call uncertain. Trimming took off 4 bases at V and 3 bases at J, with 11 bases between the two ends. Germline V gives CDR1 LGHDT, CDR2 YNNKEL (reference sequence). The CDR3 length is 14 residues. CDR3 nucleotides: TGTGCCAGCAGCCCCTTAACCCAGACAGATACGCAGTATTTT. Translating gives CASSPLTQTDTQYF.

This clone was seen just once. This CDR3 reads CASGLGQGGQPQHF. CDR3 sequence (DNA): TGTGCTAGTGGTTTGGGACAGGGAGGTCAGCCCCAGCATTTT. The chain combines TRBV12-5 with TRBJ1-5; 7 positions agree with TRBD1. This CDR3 has 14 residues. CDR1 and CDR2 (germline): LGHNT, FRNRAP. After removal of 1 base from V and 6 bases from J, the junction contained 3 bases not matched to a gene.

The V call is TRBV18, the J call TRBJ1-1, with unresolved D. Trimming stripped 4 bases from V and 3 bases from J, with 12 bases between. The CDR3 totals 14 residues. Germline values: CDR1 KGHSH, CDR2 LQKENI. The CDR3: CASSLEARDTEAFF. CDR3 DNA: TGTGCCAGCTCACTGGAGGCGAGGGACACTGAAGCTTTCTTT.

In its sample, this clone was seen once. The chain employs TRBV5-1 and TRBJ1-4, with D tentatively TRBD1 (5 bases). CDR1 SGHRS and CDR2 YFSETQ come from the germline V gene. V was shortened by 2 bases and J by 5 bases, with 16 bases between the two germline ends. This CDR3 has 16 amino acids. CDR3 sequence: CASSLRGGTANEKLFF. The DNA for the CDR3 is TGCGCCAGCAGCTTACGAGGAGGGACTGCCAATGAAAAACTGTTTTTT.

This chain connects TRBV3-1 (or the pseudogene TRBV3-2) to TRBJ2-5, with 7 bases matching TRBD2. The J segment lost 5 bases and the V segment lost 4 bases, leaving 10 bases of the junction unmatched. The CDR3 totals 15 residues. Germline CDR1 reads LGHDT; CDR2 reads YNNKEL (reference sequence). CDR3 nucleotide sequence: TGTGCCAGCAGCCCCAGTGGGGGGGTGCAGGAGACCCAGTACTTC. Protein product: CASSPSGGVQETQYF.

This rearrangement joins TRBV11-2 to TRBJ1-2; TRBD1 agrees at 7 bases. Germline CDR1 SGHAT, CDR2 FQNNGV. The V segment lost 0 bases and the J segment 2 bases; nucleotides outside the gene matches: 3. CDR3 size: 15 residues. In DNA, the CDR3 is TGTGCCAGCAGCTTAGATAGGGGACAGAACTATGGCTACACCTTC. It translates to CASSLDRGQNYGYTF.

The CDR3 region has the DNA TGCGCCAGCAGCTCGGGACTCGCCCCAAACAATGAGCAGTTCTTC. Its protein is CASSSGLAPNNEQFF. The chain links TRBV5-1 to TRBJ2-1, with D perhaps TRBD2 (6 bases). Germline V gene sequence: CDR1 SGHRS, CDR2 YFSETQ. V was pared by 3 bases and J by 5 bases, with 15 bases between. The CDR3 has 15 residues.

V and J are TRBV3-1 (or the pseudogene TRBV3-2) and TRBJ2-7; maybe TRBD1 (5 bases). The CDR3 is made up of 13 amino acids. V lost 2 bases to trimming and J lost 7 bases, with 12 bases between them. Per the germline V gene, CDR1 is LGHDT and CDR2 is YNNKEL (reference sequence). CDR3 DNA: TGTGCCAGCAGCCAAAGGGGCAGGGTTGAGCAGTACTTC. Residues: CASSQRGRVEQYF.

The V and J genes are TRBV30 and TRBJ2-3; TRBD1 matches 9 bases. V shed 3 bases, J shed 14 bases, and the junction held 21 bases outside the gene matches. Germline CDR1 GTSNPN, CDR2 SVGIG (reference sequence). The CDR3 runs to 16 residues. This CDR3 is CAWSQGGQGRFTVRYF. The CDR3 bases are TGTGCCTGGAGCCAGGGGGGACAGGGACGGTTCACGGTTCGGTATTTT.

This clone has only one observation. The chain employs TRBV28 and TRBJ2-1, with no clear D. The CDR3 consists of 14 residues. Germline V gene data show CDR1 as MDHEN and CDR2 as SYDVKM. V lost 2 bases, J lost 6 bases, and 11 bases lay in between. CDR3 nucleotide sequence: TGTGCCAGCAGTTTACGTCAGGATGGCAATGAGCAGTTCTTC. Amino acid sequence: CASSLRQDGNEQFF.

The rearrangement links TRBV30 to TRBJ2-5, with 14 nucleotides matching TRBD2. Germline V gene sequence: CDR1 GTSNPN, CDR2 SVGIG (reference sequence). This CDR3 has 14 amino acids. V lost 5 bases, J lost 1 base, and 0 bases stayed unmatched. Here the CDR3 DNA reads TGTGCCTGGGGGACTAGCGGGGGCCAAGAGACCCAGTACTTC. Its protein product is CAWGTSGGQETQYF.

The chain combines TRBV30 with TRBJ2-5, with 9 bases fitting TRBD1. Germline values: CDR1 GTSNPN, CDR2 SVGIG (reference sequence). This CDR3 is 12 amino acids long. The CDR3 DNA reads TGTGCTTGGGACAGGGCCAGCGAGACCCAGTACTTC. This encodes CAWDRASETQYF.

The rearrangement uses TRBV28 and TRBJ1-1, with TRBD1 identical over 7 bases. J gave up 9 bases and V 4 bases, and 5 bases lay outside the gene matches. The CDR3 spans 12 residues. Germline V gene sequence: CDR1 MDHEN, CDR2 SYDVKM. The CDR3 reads CASSSTQGQAFF. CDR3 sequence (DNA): TGTGCCAGCAGTTCCACACAGGGGCAAGCTTTCTTT. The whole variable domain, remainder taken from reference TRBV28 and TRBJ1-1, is DVKVTQSSRYLVKRTGEKVFLECVQDMDHENMFWYRQDPGLGLRLIYFSYDVKMKEKGDIPEGYSVSREKKERFSLILESASTNQTSMYLCASSSTQGQAFFGQGTRLTVV.

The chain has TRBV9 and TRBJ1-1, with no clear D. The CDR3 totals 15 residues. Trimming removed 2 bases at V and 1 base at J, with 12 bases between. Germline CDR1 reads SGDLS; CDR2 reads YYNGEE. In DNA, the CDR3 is TGTGCCAGCAGCGTGGGAGACACGAAGAACACTGAAGCTTTCTTT. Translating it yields CASSVGDTKNTEAFF.

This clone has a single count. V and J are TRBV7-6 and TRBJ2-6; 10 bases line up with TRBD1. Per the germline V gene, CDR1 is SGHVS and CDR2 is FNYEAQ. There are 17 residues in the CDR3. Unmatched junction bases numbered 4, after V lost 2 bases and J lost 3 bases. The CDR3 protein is CASSLSGQGNGANVLTF. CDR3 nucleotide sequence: TGTGCCAGCAGCTTATCGGGACAGGGGAATGGGGCCAACGTCCTGACTTTC.

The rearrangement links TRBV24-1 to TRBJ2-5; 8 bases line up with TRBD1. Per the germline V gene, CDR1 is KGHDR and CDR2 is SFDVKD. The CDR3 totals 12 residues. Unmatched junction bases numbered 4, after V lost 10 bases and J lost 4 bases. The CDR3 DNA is TGTGCCACACAGGGGGTCCGAGAGACCCAGTACTTC. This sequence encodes CATQGVRETQYF.

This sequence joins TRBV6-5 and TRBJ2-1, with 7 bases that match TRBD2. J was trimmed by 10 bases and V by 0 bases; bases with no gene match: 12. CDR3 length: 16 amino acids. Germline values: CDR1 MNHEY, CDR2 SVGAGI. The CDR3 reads CASSYSSGGRLLEQFF. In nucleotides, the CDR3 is TGTGCCAGCAGTTACTCCTCGGGAGGCCGGCTCTTAGAGCAGTTCTTC.

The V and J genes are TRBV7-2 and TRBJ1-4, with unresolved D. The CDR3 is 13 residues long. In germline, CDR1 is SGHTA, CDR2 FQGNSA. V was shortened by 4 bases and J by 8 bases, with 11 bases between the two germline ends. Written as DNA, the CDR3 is TGTGCCAGCAGCTCCCGGAGCGGCGAAAAACTGTTTTTT. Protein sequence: CASSSRSGEKLFF.

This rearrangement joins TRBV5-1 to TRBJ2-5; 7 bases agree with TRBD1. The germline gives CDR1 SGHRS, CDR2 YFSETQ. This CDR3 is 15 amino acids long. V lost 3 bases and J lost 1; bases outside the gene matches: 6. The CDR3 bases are TGCGCCAGCAGCTCTAGTGGGACAGCCCAAGAGACCCAGTACTTC. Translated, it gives CASSSSGTAQETQYF.

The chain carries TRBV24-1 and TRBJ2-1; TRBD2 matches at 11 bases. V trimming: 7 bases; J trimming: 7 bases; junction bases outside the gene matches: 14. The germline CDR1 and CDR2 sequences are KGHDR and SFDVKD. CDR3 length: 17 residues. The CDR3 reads CATSPLAGGGFGNEQFF. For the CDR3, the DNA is TGTGCCACCAGCCCTCTAGCGGGAGGTGGATTCGGGAATGAGCAGTTCTTC.

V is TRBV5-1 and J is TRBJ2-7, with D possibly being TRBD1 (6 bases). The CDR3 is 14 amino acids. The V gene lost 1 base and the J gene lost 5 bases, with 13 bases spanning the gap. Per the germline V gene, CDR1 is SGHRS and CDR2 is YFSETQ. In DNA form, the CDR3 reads TGCGCCAGCAGCTTGATGACAGGCTCTGACGAGCAGTACTTC. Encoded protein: CASSLMTGSDEQYF.

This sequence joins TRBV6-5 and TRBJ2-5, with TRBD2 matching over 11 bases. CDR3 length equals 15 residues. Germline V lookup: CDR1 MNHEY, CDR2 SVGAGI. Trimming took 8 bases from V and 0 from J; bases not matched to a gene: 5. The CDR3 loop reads CASGTSGSDQETQYF. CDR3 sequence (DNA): TGTGCCAGCGGTACTAGCGGGAGCGACCAAGAGACCCAGTACTTC.

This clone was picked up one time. As DNA, the CDR3 is TGTGCCAGCAGTGAAACGCAGGGGGCAGGGGAAAAACTGTTTTTT. Protein product: CASSETQGAGEKLFF. The chain couples TRBV6-1 to TRBJ1-4, with 8 bases matching TRBD1. With V trimmed by 2 bases and J by 8 bases, 7 bases remained unmatched. CDR3 length equals 15 residues. Germline V lookup: CDR1 MNHNS, CDR2 SASEGT.

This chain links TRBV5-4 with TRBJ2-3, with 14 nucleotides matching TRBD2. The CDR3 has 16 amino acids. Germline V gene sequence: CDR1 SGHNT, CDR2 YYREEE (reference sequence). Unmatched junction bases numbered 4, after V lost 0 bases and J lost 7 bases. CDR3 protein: CASSLGLAGGLHTQYF. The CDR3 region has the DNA TGTGCCAGCAGCTTGGGACTAGCGGGAGGGCTGCATACGCAGTATTTT.

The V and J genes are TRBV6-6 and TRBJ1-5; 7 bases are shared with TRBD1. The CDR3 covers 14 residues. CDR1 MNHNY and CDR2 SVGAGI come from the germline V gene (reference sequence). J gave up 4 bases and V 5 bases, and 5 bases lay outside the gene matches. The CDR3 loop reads CASSIQGGNQPQHF. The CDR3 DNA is TGTGCCAGCAGTATCCAGGGGGGAAATCAGCCCCAGCATTTT.

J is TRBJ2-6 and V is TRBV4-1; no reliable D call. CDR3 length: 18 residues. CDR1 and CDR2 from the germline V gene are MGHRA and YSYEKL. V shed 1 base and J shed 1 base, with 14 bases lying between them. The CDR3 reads CASSQALPSISGANVLTF. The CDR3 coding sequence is TGCGCCAGCAGCCAAGCACTACCAAGCATTTCTGGGGCCAACGTCCTGACTTTC.

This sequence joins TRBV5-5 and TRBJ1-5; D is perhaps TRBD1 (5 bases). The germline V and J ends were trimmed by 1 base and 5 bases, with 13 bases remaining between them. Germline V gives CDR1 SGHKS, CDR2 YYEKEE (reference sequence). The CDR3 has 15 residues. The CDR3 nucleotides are TGTGCCAGCAGCTTGTGGGCGACAGAAGATCAGCCCCAGCATTTT. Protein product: CASSLWATEDQPQHF.